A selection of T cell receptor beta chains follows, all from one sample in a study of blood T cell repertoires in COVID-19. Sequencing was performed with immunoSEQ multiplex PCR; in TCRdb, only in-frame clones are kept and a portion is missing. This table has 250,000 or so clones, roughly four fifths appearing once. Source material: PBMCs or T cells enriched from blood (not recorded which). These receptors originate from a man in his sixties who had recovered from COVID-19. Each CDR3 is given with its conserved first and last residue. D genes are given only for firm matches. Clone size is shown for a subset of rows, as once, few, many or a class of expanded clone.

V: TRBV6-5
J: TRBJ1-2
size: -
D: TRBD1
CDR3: CASGQGIMNGYTF
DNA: TGTGCCAGCGGACAGGGGATAATGAATGGCTACACCTTC

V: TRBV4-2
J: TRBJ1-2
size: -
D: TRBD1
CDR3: CASSQEAGQRTNYGYTF
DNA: TGTGCCAGCAGCCAAGAGGCGGGACAGCGTACTAACTATGGCTACACCTTC

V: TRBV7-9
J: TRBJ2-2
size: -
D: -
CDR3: CASSLAQYAGSNTGELFF
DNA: TGTGCCAGCAGCTTAGCGCAGTATGCTGGCTCGAACACCGGGGAGCTGTTTTTT

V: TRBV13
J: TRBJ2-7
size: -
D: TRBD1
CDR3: CATKGQGEGYEQYF
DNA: TGTGCCACCAAGGGGCAGGGGGAAGGTTACGAGCAGTACTTC

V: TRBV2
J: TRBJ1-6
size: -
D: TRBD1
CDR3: CASRPHVGTGVRSPLHF
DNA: TGTGCCAGCAGGCCACATGTAGGGACAGGGGTACGATCACCCCTCCACTTT

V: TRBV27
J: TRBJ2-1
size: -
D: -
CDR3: CASSPPGQGRHEQFF
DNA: TGTGCCAGCAGTCCCCCGGGACAAGGGCGCCATGAGCAGTTCTTC

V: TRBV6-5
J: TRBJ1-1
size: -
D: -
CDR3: CASSYSRGDTEAFF
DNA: TGTGCCAGCAGTTACTCGCGGGGTGACACTGAAGCTTTCTTT

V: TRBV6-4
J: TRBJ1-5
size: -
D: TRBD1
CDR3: CASSDADRVYNQPQHF
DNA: TGTGCCAGCAGTGACGCTGACAGGGTGTACAATCAGCCCCAGCATTTT

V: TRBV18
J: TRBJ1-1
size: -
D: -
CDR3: CASSQDKVTEAFF
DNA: TGTGCCAGCTCGCAGGACAAGGTCACTGAAGCTTTCTTT

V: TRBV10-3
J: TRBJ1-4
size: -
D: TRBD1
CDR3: CAIMASGTGETKTVF
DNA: TGTGCCATCATGGCCTCTGGGACAGGCGAAACAAAAACTGTTTTT

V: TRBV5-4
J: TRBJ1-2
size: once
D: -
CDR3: CASSFWEERNYGYTF
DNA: TGTGCCAGCAGCTTTTGGGAGGAACGTAACTATGGCTACACCTTC

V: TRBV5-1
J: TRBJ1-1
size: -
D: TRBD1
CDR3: CASSFGIGTGGFTEAFF
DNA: TGCGCCAGCAGCTTCGGGATCGGGACAGGGGGTTTCACTGAAGCTTTCTTT

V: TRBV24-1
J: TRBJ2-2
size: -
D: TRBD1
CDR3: CATSGPRTGALTGELFF
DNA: TGTGCCACCAGTGGCCCGCGGACAGGGGCCCTCACCGGGGAGCTGTTTTTT

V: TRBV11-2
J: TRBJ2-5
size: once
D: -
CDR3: CASSLGGTVVETQYF
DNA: TGTGCCAGCAGCTTAGGCGGGACAGTAGTGGAGACCCAGTACTTC

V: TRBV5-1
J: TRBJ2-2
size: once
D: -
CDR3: CASSLGLNTGELFF
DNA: TGCGCCAGCAGCTTGGGGCTGAACACCGGGGAGCTGTTTTTT

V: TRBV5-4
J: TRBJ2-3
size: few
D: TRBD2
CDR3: CASSILSGGAVDTQYF
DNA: TGTGCCAGCAGCATCCTTAGCGGGGGGGCAGTAGATACGCAGTATTTT

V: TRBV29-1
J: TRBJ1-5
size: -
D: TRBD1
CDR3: CSVGQGRGQPQHF
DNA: TGCAGCGTTGGACAGGGGAGGGGTCAGCCCCAGCATTTT

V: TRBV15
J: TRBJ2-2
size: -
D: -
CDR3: CATSRGGQNTGELFF
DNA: TGTGCCACCAGCAGAGGGGGACAGAACACCGGGGAGCTGTTTTTT

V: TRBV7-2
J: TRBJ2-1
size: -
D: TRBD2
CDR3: CAISAGRSSYNEQFF
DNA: TGTGCCATCTCAGCGGGGCGAAGCTCCTACAATGAGCAGTTCTTC

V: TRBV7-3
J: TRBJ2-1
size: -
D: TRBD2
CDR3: CASSLTSGGLYNEQFF
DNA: TGTGCCAGCAGCTTAACGAGCGGGGGGCTCTACAATGAGCAGTTCTTC

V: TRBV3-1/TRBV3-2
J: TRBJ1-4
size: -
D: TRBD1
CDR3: CASSPSGGNEKLFF
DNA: TGTGCCAGCAGCCCCTCAGGGGGTAATGAAAAACTGTTTTTT

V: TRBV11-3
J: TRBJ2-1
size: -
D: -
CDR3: CASSLGQDEQFF
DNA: TGTGCCAGCAGCTTAGGACAGGACGAGCAGTTCTTC

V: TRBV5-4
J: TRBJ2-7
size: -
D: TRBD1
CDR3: CASSHSTGTGGNGIQYF
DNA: TGTGCCAGCAGCCACAGCACCGGGACAGGGGGGAATGGAATCCAGTACTTC

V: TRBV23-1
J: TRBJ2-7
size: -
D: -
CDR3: CASRQGCLGFYEQYF
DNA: TGCGCCAGCAGACAGGGCTGCCTAGGTTTCTACGAGCAGTACTTC

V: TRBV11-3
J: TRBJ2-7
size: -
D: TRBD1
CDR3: CASSLDGQGSYEQYF
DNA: TGTGCCAGCAGCTTAGACGGACAGGGCTCCTACGAGCAGTACTTC

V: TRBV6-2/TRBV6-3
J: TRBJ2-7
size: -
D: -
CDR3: CASSPRDFEQYF
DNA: TGTGCCAGCAGTCCCCGGGACTTCGAGCAGTACTTC

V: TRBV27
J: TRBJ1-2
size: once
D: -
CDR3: CASSLSGGGMIYGYTF
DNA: TGTGCCAGCAGTTTATCAGGCGGAGGGATGATCTATGGCTACACCTTC

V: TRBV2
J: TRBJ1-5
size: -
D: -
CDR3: CASTMRGAGGNSNQPQHF
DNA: TGTGCCAGCACCATGCGGGGGGCGGGCGGTAATAGCAATCAGCCCCAGCATTTT

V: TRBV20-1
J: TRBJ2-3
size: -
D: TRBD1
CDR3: CSASSRQGLDTDTQYF
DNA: TGCAGTGCTAGTAGCCGACAGGGGCTGGACACAGATACGCAGTATTTT

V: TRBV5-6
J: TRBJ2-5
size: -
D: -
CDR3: CASSLPQAGETQYF
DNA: TGTGCCAGCAGCTTACCTCAGGCGGGGGAGACCCAGTACTTC

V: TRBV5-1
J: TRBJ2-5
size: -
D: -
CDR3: CASSLAPGDGETQYF
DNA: TGCGCCAGCAGCTTGGCCCCGGGGGACGGAGAGACCCAGTACTTC

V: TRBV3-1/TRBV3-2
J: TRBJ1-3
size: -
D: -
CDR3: CASSQRSKVSGNTIYF
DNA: TGTGCCAGCAGCCAAAGGAGCAAAGTCTCTGGAAACACCATATATTTT

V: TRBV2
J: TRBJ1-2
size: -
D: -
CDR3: CASSETNRELNYGYTF
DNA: TGTGCCAGCAGTGAAACGAACCGGGAGCTTAACTATGGCTACACCTTC

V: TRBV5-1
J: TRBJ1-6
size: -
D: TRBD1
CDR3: CASSPGQGLSSPLHF
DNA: TGCGCCAGCAGCCCGGGACAGGGGTTAAGTTCACCCCTCCACTTT

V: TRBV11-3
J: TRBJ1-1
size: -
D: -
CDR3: CASSQRGTPEAFF
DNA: TGTGCCAGCAGCCAAAGGGGGACACCTGAAGCTTTCTTT